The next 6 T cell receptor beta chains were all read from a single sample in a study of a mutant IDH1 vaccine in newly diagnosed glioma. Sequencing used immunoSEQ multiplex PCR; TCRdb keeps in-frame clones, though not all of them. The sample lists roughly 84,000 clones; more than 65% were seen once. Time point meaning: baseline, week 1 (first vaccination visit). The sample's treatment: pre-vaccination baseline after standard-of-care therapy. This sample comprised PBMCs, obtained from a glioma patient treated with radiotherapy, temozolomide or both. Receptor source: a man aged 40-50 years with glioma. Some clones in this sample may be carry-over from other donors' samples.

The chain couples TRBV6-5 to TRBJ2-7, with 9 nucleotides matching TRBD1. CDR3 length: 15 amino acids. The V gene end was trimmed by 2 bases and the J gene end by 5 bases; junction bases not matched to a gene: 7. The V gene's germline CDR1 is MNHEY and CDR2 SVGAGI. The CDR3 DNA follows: TGTGCCAGCAGTTACACCGGGACAGGGAAGAACGAGCAGTACTTC. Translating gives CASSYTGTGKNEQYF.

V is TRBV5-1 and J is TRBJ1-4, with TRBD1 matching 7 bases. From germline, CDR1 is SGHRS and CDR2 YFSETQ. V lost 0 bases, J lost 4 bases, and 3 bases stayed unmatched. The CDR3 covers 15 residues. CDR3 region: CASSLGGQFNEKLFF. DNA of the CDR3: TGCGCCAGCAGCTTGGGGGGACAGTTTAATGAAAAACTGTTTTTT. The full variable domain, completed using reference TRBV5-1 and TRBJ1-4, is KAGVTQTPRYLIKTRGQQVTLSCSPISGHRSVSWYQQTPGQGLQFLFEYFSETQRNKGNFPGRFSGRQFSNSRSEMNVSTLELGDSALYLCASSLGGQFNEKLFFGSGTQLSVL.

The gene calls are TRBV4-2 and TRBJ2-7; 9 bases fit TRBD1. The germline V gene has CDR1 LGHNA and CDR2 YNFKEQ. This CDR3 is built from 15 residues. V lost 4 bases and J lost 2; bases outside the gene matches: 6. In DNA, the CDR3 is TGTGCCAGCAGCCCCGGGGGGACAGGGACCTACGAGCAGTACTTC. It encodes CASSPGGTGTYEQYF.

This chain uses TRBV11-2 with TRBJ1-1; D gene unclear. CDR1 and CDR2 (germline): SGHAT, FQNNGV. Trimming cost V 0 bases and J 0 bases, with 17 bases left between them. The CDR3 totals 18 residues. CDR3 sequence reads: CASSLDRYYPAMNTEAFF. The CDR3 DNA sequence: TGTGCCAGCAGCTTAGATCGATATTATCCAGCTATGAACACTGAAGCTTTCTTT. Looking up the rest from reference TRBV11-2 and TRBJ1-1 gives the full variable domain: EAGVAQSPRYKIIEKRQSVAFWCNPISGHATLYWYQQILGQGPKLLIQFQNNGVVDDSQLPKDRFSAERLKGVDSTLKIQPAKLEDSAVYLCASSLDRYYPAMNTEAFFGQGTRLTVV.

The CDR3 here is CAAGRRSYNSPLHF. The DNA for the CDR3 is TGTGCCGCGGGTAGGAGATCCTATAATTCACCCCTCCACTTT. The chain combines TRBV30 with TRBJ1-6; D gene ambiguous. The germline gives CDR1 GTSNPN, CDR2 SVGIG (reference sequence). Trimming removed 8 bases at V and 1 base at J, with 12 bases between. The CDR3 loop spans 14 amino acids.

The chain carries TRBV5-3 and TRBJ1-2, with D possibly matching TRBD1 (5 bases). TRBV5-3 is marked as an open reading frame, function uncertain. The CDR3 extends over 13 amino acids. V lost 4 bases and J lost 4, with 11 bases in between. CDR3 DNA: TGTGCCAGAAGCCCGGGGGGGACCTATGGCTACACCTTC. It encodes CARSPGGTYGYTF.